A selection of T cell receptor beta chains follows, all from one sample in a study of human T cells and chemical hapten exposure. Using its own MiXCR run on the RACE reads, TCRdb lists one record per CDR3 protein. Of about 340,000 distinct CDR3 sequences listed, about 7% were seen once; the top ten hold around 8.4%. Sample: whole blood, taken in connection with sensitization to the hapten diphenylcyclopropenone (DPC). The source of these receptors is a woman aged 18-29 years with alopecia areata. Some clones in this sample may be carry-over from other donors' samples. CDR3s leave out the opening cysteine and the closing phenylalanine or tryptophan. Each record gives: J gene, V gene, CDR3 protein.

j_call: TRBJ2-7
v_call: TRBV6-5
cdr3_aa: ASSPRDRLYEQY

j_call: TRBJ1-2
v_call: TRBV3-1
cdr3_aa: ASSRPDLYGYT

j_call: TRBJ1-4
v_call: TRBV20-1
cdr3_aa: SASFGVTFNEKLF

j_call: TRBJ1-5
v_call: TRBV12-3/TRBV12-4
cdr3_aa: ASSFLDQPQH

j_call: TRBJ2-5
v_call: TRBV15
cdr3_aa: ATSREGGYQETQY

j_call: TRBJ2-5
v_call: TRBV7-2
cdr3_aa: ASSPSGAQETQY

j_call: TRBJ1-5
v_call: TRBV24-1
cdr3_aa: ATSDPYQPQH

j_call: TRBJ1-2
v_call: TRBV6-5
cdr3_aa: ASSRTGGVYGYT

j_call: TRBJ1-5
v_call: TRBV20-1
cdr3_aa: SARTSRENQPQH

j_call: TRBJ2-7
v_call: TRBV25-1
cdr3_aa: ASSELGTGGYDEQY

j_call: TRBJ2-3
v_call: TRBV25-1
cdr3_aa: ASSDPGTPKITDTQY

j_call: TRBJ1-2
v_call: TRBV9
cdr3_aa: ASSWTGIGYT

j_call: TRBJ2-7
v_call: TRBV20-1
cdr3_aa: SARDLAAGTGESFSYEQY

j_call: TRBJ2-3
v_call: TRBV5-1
cdr3_aa: ASSFTGLSTDTQY

j_call: TRBJ1-6
v_call: TRBV4-2
cdr3_aa: ASSQDLTGVPLH

j_call: TRBJ1-6
v_call: TRBV6-1
cdr3_aa: ASSEDTAADNSPLH

j_call: TRBJ2-3
v_call: TRBV7-2
cdr3_aa: ASSLGLVPQY

j_call: TRBJ1-2
v_call: TRBV28
cdr3_aa: ASSLISAGGYT

j_call: TRBJ2-7
v_call: TRBV10-2
cdr3_aa: ASSVDGTYEQY

j_call: TRBJ1-4
v_call: TRBV6-6
cdr3_aa: ASSYVETEKLF

j_call: TRBJ1-1
v_call: TRBV3-1
cdr3_aa: ASSQDQAGNTEAF

j_call: TRBJ1-1
v_call: TRBV11-2
cdr3_aa: ATGNLLYTEAF

j_call: TRBJ2-7
v_call: TRBV29-1
cdr3_aa: SVEGQGGYEQY

j_call: TRBJ2-3
v_call: TRBV20-1
cdr3_aa: SAISGVGADTQY

j_call: TRBJ1-4
v_call: TRBV20-1
cdr3_aa: SAMEGTEPEKLF

j_call: TRBJ2-2
v_call: TRBV6-5
cdr3_aa: ASSRWAGVNTGELF

j_call: TRBJ2-3
v_call: TRBV12-3/TRBV12-4
cdr3_aa: ASSLATADTQY

j_call: TRBJ2-1
v_call: TRBV29-1
cdr3_aa: SVEGLAGAGEQF

j_call: TRBJ1-4
v_call: TRBV25-1
cdr3_aa: ASRGTGLYEKLF

j_call: TRBJ2-2
v_call: TRBV6-6
cdr3_aa: ASSQLAGGNTGELF

j_call: TRBJ1-2
v_call: TRBV7-2
cdr3_aa: ASSPQSGQGFYGYT

j_call: TRBJ2-5
v_call: TRBV9
cdr3_aa: ASSVAGQSETQY

j_call: TRBJ2-1
v_call: TRBV7-3
cdr3_aa: ASSSTKGNEQF

j_call: TRBJ2-1
v_call: TRBV12-3/TRBV12-4
cdr3_aa: ASTRLAGQYNEQF

j_call: TRBJ1-4
v_call: TRBV12-3/TRBV12-4
cdr3_aa: ASRSEKLF

j_call: TRBJ2-2
v_call: TRBV5-1
cdr3_aa: ASSPGTEVTGELF

j_call: TRBJ2-5
v_call: TRBV25-1
cdr3_aa: ASRDSETQY

j_call: TRBJ2-7
v_call: TRBV4-1
cdr3_aa: ASSQDIYAEQY

j_call: TRBJ1-6
v_call: TRBV28
cdr3_aa: ASSREYSFSPLH

j_call: TRBJ1-1
v_call: TRBV7-8
cdr3_aa: ASSFLRGSGPEAF

j_call: TRBJ1-6
v_call: TRBV6-5
cdr3_aa: ASSYSRNNNSPLH

j_call: TRBJ2-1
v_call: TRBV29-1
cdr3_aa: SVLGGGYNEQF

j_call: TRBJ1-1
v_call: TRBV27
cdr3_aa: ASKTVMNTEAF

j_call: TRBJ2-5
v_call: TRBV5-5
cdr3_aa: ASSLEVTHQETQY

j_call: TRBJ1-4
v_call: TRBV7-2
cdr3_aa: ASSEGQGTEKLF

j_call: TRBJ1-1
v_call: TRBV3-1
cdr3_aa: ASSPRGRMNTEAF

j_call: TRBJ1-5
v_call: TRBV20-1
cdr3_aa: SAGTSQPQH

j_call: TRBJ2-5
v_call: TRBV9
cdr3_aa: ASSGPDRTETQY